The rows below give T cell receptor beta chains drawn from one sample of a study of response to subunit inactivated influenza vaccine. TCRdb passed the RT-PCR reads through MiXCR, listing each CDR3 protein once. The sample carries around 520,000 distinct CDR3 sequences, about an eighth recorded once. This specimen consisted of PBMCs from blood, obtained on the day of vaccination. The receptors shown here come from a man over 45 who received an inactivated influenza vaccine. Each CDR3 is given with its conserved first and last residue. A D gene is named only where the DNA matches it firmly. Part of the rows lack a size; the others show once, few, many or a class for expanded clones.

clone size	D gene	J gene	V gene	CDR3 DNA	CDR3 protein
.	.	TRBJ2-1	TRBV12-3/TRBV12-4	TGTGCCAGCAGGGACTTCTCAGAGCAGTTCTTC	CASRDFSEQFF
.	.	TRBJ2-5	TRBV7-2	TGTGCCAGCAGCGCCGACCACCTGGCCCAGTACTTC	CASSADHLAQYF
few	.	TRBJ2-3	TRBV7-2	TGTGCCAGCAGCCCCGTGGCGGGGAGCACAGATACGCAGTATTTT	CASSPVAGSTDTQYF
few	TRBD1	TRBJ2-1	TRBV14	TGTGCCAGCAGCCAAGGGACAGGGAATTACAATGAGCAGTTCTTC	CASSQGTGNYNEQFF
few	TRBD1	TRBJ1-1	TRBV28	TGTGCCAGCAGTTTATCCCCGACAGGGGGTGAAGCTTTCTTT	CASSLSPTGGEAFF
.	.	TRBJ2-1	TRBV12-3/TRBV12-4	TGTGCCAGCAGCTTCCGGCCAGGGGCGGACAATGAGCAGTTCTTC	CASSFRPGADNEQFF
many	.	TRBJ2-5	TRBV4-2	TGTGCCAGCAGCCCCGATCGACAGGAGACCCAGTACTTC	CASSPDRQETQYF
.	TRBD2	TRBJ2-1	TRBV7-3	TGTGCCAGCAGCTTATATGGGCTAGCGGGAGGCAATGAGCAGTTCTTC	CASSLYGLAGGNEQFF
few	.	TRBJ2-2	TRBV6-1	TGTGCCAGCAGGCTCGAGACCGCGAACACCGGGGAGCTGTTTTTT	CASRLETANTGELFF
.	.	TRBJ2-5	TRBV5-1	TGCGCCAGCAGCTTGGAACTAGGCGGAGAGACCCAGTACTTC	CASSLELGGETQYF
.	TRBD2	TRBJ2-1	TRBV10-3	TGTGCCATCAGATCGACTAGCGGGGGTAAGAATGAGCAGTTCTTC	CAIRSTSGGKNEQFF
many	TRBD2	TRBJ2-1	TRBV3-1	TGTGCCAGCAGTCTGAGCGGGAGTGACAATGAGCAGTTCTTC	CASSLSGSDNEQFF
.	TRBD2	TRBJ2-1	TRBV12-3/TRBV12-4	TGTGCCAGCAGTACTAGCGGGGGGGCTGGGGAGCAGTTCTTC	CASSTSGGAGEQFF
.	.	TRBJ2-3	TRBV15	TGTGCCACCAGCAGACAGGGCCCAGATACGCAGTATTTT	CATSRQGPDTQYF
few	.	TRBJ2-6	TRBV4-3	TGCGCCAGCAGCCAAGACGGACCGAGCTCTGGGGCCAACGTCCTGACTTTC	CASSQDGPSSGANVLTF
few	.	TRBJ2-7	TRBV28	TGTGCCAGCAGCCAGGGTAGCGAGCAGTACTTC	CASSQGSEQYF
few	.	TRBJ2-7	TRBV7-8	TGTGCCAGCAGCCTACGTAACTACGAGCAGTACTTC	CASSLRNYEQYF
.	.	TRBJ2-7	TRBV7-8	TGTGCCAGCAGCCCGACGAACTTAGCGGCGAGCTCCTACGAGCAGTACTTC	CASSPTNLAASSYEQYF
.	TRBD1	TRBJ2-4	TRBV2	TGTGCCAGCATGGGGACAGGGCAAAACATTCAGTACTTC	CASMGTGQNIQYF
.	.	TRBJ2-5	TRBV9	TGTGCCAGCAGCGTAGGTGTGCAGGGAGGCGGAGAGACCCAGTACTTC	CASSVGVQGGGETQYF
many	TRBD2	TRBJ2-1	TRBV4-1	TGCGCCAGCAGCCAAGATCTTACTTCGGGGGGGCAGTTCTTC	CASSQDLTSGGQFF
few	.	TRBJ1-2	TRBV10-3	TGTGCCGCCGGACTAATGGACGCTAACTATGGCTACACCTTC	CAAGLMDANYGYTF
few	.	TRBJ2-5	TRBV25-1	TGTGCCAGCAGGGACATCCAAGAGACCCAGTACTTC	CASRDIQETQYF
many	.	TRBJ1-2	TRBV20-1	TGCAGTGCCGGACAGCTTTCTAACTATGGCTACACCTTC	CSAGQLSNYGYTF
.	TRBD2	TRBJ2-5	TRBV20-1	TGCAGTGCTAGAGATTGGGATGGGACTAGCGGGGCAACTCAAGAGACCCAGTACTTC	CSARDWDGTSGATQETQYF
.	.	TRBJ2-2	TRBV28	TGTGCCAGCAGCCCCAGACCCAGCACCGGGGAGCTGTTTTTT	CASSPRPSTGELFF
.	TRBD2	TRBJ2-1	TRBV20-1	TGCAGTGCTAGCCGTAGCGGGAGGGATTACAATGAGCAGTTCTTC	CSASRSGRDYNEQFF
.	.	TRBJ2-7	TRBV30	TGTGCCTGGGCCCCGTCGATAGAGGCACAACAATCCTTTTCCTACGAGCAGTACTTC	CAWAPSIEAQQSFSYEQYF
.	.	TRBJ2-4	TRBV12-3/TRBV12-4	TGTGCCAGCACTCAGGGAAACATTCAGTACTTC	CASTQGNIQYF
many	TRBD2	TRBJ2-7	TRBV9	TGTGCCAGCAGCGTAGGCCCGGCGCGGGAGGGCTACGAGCAGTACTTC	CASSVGPAREGYEQYF
.	.	TRBJ2-3	TRBV5-1	TGCGCCAGTAAAGTCAACACAGATACGCAGTATTTT	CASKVNTDTQYF
many	TRBD2	TRBJ2-7	TRBV20-1	TGCAGTTCTCTAGCGGGTGAAATCGCCTACGAGCAGTACTTC	CSSLAGEIAYEQYF
few	.	TRBJ2-5	TRBV7-8	TGTGCCAGCAGCTTTTTGGGGGCAGGGAGAGAGACCCAGTACTTC	CASSFLGAGRETQYF
.	TRBD2	TRBJ2-1	TRBV5-1	TGCGCCAGTCACCCCGGGACTAGCGTCAATGAGCAGTTCTTC	CASHPGTSVNEQFF
.	.	TRBJ2-7	TRBV6-2/TRBV6-3	TGTGCCAGCAGTTACAAAACTAGCCCGACCAAAGCAGGGACCTACGAGCAGTACTTC	CASSYKTSPTKAGTYEQYF
.	TRBD2	TRBJ2-2	TRBV20-1	TGCAGTGCTAGAGCTAGCGGGAACACCGGGGAGCTGTTTTTT	CSARASGNTGELFF
many	TRBD1	TRBJ2-7	TRBV5-6	TGTGCCAGCAGTTTAAGGGGGCTGGGAAACGAGCAGTACTTC	CASSLRGLGNEQYF
few	.	TRBJ1-2	TRBV3-1	TGTGCCAGCAGCCAAGTCCGGGGGCACGGCTACACCTTC	CASSQVRGHGYTF
.	TRBD2	TRBJ2-1	TRBV11-1	TGTGCCAGCAGCCCCAAACCCGGGCTAGCGGGAACCTACAATGAGCAGTTCTTC	CASSPKPGLAGTYNEQFF
many	TRBD1	TRBJ1-1	TRBV7-9	TGTGCCAGCAGCCTGGGACAGCAGAACACTGAAGCTTTCTTT	CASSLGQQNTEAFF